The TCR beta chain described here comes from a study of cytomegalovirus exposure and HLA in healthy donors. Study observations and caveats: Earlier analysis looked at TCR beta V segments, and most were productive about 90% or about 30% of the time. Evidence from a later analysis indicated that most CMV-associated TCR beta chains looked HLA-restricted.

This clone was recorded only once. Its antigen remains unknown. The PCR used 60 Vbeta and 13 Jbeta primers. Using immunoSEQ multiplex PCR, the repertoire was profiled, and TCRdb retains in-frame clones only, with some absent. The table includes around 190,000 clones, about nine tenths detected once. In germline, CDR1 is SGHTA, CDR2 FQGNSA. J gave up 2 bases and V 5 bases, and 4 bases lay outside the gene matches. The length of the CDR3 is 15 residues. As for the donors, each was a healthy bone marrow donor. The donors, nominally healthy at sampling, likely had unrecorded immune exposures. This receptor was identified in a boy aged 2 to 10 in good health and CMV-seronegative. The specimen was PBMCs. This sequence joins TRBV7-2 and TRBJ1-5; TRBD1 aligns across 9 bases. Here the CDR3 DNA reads TGTGCCAGCAGCCGACAGGGGGGAGGCAATCAGCCCCAGCATTTT. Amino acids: CASSRQGGGNQPQHF.